This TCR beta chain was captured by sequencing in a study of blood T cell repertoires in COVID-19. Study in general: T cells, B-cell-depleted T cells, or PBMCs supplied cDNA or gDNA.

TCRdb keeps only in-frame clones here, not all; method: immunoSEQ multiplex PCR. The repertoire includes about 150,000 clones, approximately 90% of them detected once, and less than 3% sits in the top ten. The source of this sequence is a man aged 60 to 75 with active or convalescent COVID-19. The sequencing sample was made of peripheral blood.

CDR3 nucleotide sequence: TGTGCCTGGAGTGGAGGGCTGACGGAACAGCCCCAGCATTTT. Translated: CAWSGGLTEQPQHF. The gene calls are TRBV30 and TRBJ1-5; D gene ambiguous. V lost 1 base, J lost 7 bases, and 14 bases lay in between. The germline V gene encodes CDR1 GTSNPN and CDR2 SVGIG (reference sequence). The length of the CDR3 is 14 residues.